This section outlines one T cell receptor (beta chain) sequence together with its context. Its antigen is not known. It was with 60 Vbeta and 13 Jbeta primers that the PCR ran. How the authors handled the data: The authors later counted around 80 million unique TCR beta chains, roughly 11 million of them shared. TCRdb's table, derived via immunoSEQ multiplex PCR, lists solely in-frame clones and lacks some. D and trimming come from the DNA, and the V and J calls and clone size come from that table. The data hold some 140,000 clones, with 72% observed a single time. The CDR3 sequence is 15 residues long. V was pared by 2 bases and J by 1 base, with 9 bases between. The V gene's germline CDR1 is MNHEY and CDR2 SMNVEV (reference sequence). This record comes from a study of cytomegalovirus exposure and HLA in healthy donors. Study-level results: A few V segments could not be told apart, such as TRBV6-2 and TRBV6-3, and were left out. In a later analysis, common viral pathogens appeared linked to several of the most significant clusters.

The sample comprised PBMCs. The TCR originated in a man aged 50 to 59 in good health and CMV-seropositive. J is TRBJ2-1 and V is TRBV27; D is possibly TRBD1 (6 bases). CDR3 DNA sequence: TGTGCCAGCAGTTTAGGCAGGGGTTCCTACAATGAGCAGTTCTTC. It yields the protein CASSLGRGSYNEQFF.